This T cell receptor (beta chain) was captured in a study of OX40 agonist ivuxolimab in advanced cancers. Study in general: Intravenous ivuxolimab was administered to patients every 2 weeks at 0.01 to 10 mg/kg.

The study's findings and limits: More expanded clones were seen, on average, in CD8+ T cells than in CD4+.

The method was immunoSEQ multiplex PCR; TCRdb's version includes in-frame clones alone and lacks a portion of them. The sample lists 75,000 to 95,000 clones, about 90% occurring once. A history of autoimmune disease or systemic immunosuppression excluded patients. At baseline, cycle 4 day 1, and cycle 7 day 1, blood was sampled. Losses at the gene ends were 3 bases for V and 4 bases for J; bases not matched to a gene: 7. Per the germline V gene, CDR1 is SGDLS and CDR2 is YYNGEE. The CDR3 sequence is 16 residues long. Details on this clone: Its antigen is unknown.

The sequences come from CD4+ or CD8+ T cells sorted from blood, collected in a trial of the OX40 agonist ivuxolimab. J is TRBJ2-5 and V is TRBV9; 12 nucleotides line up with TRBD2. The clonotype originates from an adult with an advanced solid tumor such as melanoma, head and neck, liver or kidney cancer. The chain's CDR3 is CASSGATSGRVETQYF. The CDR3 bases are TGTGCCAGCAGCGGGGCGACTAGCGGGAGAGTAGAGACCCAGTACTTC.